The 13 T cell receptor beta chains below all came from one sample that was sequenced in a study of identical twins. TCRdb reprocessed the 5' RACE reads via MiXCR and lists one record per CDR3 protein. Of 1.5 million to 2 million distinct CDR3 sequences in the sample, around a third were seen once. The sample comprised cord blood. The receptor set was obtained from a newborn girl in good health.

V is TRBV28 and J is TRBJ2-7; the match to TRBD2 covers 7 bases. Trimming at V came to 6 bases and at J to 4 bases, leaving 12 bases not matched to a gene. Germline CDR1 MDHEN, CDR2 SYDVKM. The CDR3 is made up of 15 amino acids. CDR3 coding DNA: TGTGCCAGCAGATCCATAACGGGAGGAGGTTACGAGCAGTACTTC. This translates into CASRSITGGGYEQYF.

The sample holds a few counts of this clonotype. The rearrangement joins TRBV29-1 to TRBJ1-2, with D possibly matching TRBD1 (5 bases). Trimming pared 2 bases from V and 4 bases from J, leaving 8 bases between. The CDR3 sequence is 12 residues long. The germline V gene has CDR1 SQVTM and CDR2 ANQGSEA. Written as DNA, the CDR3 is TGCAGCGTTGAACAGGGTACCTATGGCTACACCTTC. Amino acid sequence: CSVEQGTYGYTF.

The chain is built from TRBV28 and TRBJ2-7, with D unresolved. Deletions cut 6 bases from V and 7 bases from J, with 25 bases between. Germline V gene lookup returns CDR1 MDHEN and CDR2 SYDVKM. This CDR3 is 16 amino acids long. The CDR3 nucleotides read TGTGCCAGCAGCCGCGGTTTAAGTAGGCCCTACAATGAGCAGTACTTC. Encoded protein: CASSRGLSRPYNEQYF.

This chain joins TRBV9 and TRBJ2-3, with 9 positions matching TRBD2. The germline V gene encodes CDR1 SGDLS and CDR2 YYNGEE. The trim removed 0 bases at V and 6 bases at J, leaving 11 bases unmatched. This CDR3 is built from 17 residues. CDR3 nucleotide sequence: TGTGCCAGCAGCGTAGTCCAGGGAGCGGGAGGAGTGGATACGCAGTATTTT. This translates into CASSVVQGAGGVDTQYF.

Note on this clonotype: This clone may be a read error of a much larger clone one base away. The chain has TRBV29-1 and TRBJ2-1; D call uncertain. The CDR3 sequence is 11 residues long. V lost 4 bases and J 10 bases, leaving 11 bases between the germline ends. In germline, CDR1 is SQVTM, CDR2 ANQGSEA. CDR3 amino acids: CSVGQRYEQFF. Written as DNA, the CDR3 is TGCAGCGTTGGCCAGCGCTACGAGCAGTTCTTC.

The V call is TRBV20-1, the J call TRBJ2-7; D is perhaps TRBD1 (6 bases). The germline V gene encodes CDR1 DFQATT and CDR2 SNEGSKA (reference sequence). The CDR3 has 13 amino acids. V was shortened by 5 bases and J by 2 bases, with 13 bases between the two germline ends. The CDR3 nucleotides read TGCAGTGCTCTTCGACAGGCCCCCTACGAGCAGTACTTC. The encoded protein is CSALRQAPYEQYF.

The gene calls are TRBV4-2 and TRBJ2-4; perhaps TRBD2 as D (6 bases). The DNA end is more similar to TRBJ2-7, so the J call may be wrong. CDR1 LGHNA and CDR2 YNFKEQ come from the germline V gene. This CDR3 is 16 amino acids long. CDR3 amino acids: CASSQYSLGTSYEQYF. Written as DNA, the CDR3 is TGTGCCAGCAGCCAATACTCCCTCGGGACTTCGTACGAGCAGTACTTC.

The chain links TRBV27 to TRBJ1-1; a possible D gene is TRBD1 (6 bases). In germline, CDR1 is MNHEY, CDR2 SMNVEV (reference sequence). The V gene lost 6 bases and the J gene lost 11 bases, with 19 bases spanning the gap. This CDR3 comprises 13 residues. CDR3 region: CASSYQGRGTAFF. The CDR3 nucleotides are TGTGCCAGCAGCTACCAGGGCAGGGGTACGGCTTTCTTT.

This clonotype has just a few counts. The V gene is TRBV6-2 or TRBV6-3, the J gene TRBJ2-7; D gene uncertain. Looked up from germline, CDR1 is MNHEY and CDR2 is SVGEGT. CDR3 size: 12 residues. V lost 2 bases to trimming and J lost 7 bases, with 9 bases between them. In DNA form, the CDR3 reads TGTGCCAGCAGTTACCAAGACCCGGAGCAGTACTTC. It encodes CASSYQDPEQYF.

This clonotype was picked up a small number of times. The chain combines TRBV27 with TRBJ2-1; 7 bases fit TRBD2. V lost 4 bases, J lost 15 bases, and 12 bases stayed unmatched. Germline V gene data show CDR1 as MNHEY and CDR2 as SMNVEV (reference sequence). The CDR3 has 13 amino acids. The CDR3 is CASSSQTSFSPFF. As DNA, the CDR3 is TGTGCCAGCAGTTCTCAGACTAGCTTTAGTCCGTTCTTC.

This clonotype was counted between two and nine times. The rearrangement joins TRBV29-1 to TRBJ1-1; 7 bases are a match to TRBD1. Trimming at V came to 4 bases and at J to 4 bases, leaving 3 bases not matched to a gene. The germline V gene has CDR1 SQVTM and CDR2 ANQGSEA. This CDR3 spans 12 amino acids. The CDR3 loop reads CSVVPGGTEAFF. Written as DNA, the CDR3 is TGCAGCGTTGTGCCAGGGGGCACTGAAGCTTTCTTT.

The chain links TRBV20-1 to TRBJ1-1, with no clear D. CDR3 length: 19 amino acids. Trimming pared 0 bases from V and 4 bases from J, leaving 27 bases between. In germline, CDR1 is DFQATT, CDR2 SNEGSKA (reference sequence). The CDR3 DNA reads TGCAGTGCTAGAGATAAGGCCGGGGTGAAGGGTGGGTGGAGCACTGAAGCTTTCTTT. Its translation is CSARDKAGVKGGWSTEAFF.

This clonotype was recorded a few times. This sequence joins TRBV20-1 and TRBJ1-5, with D possibly matching TRBD1 (5 bases). The germline V gene has CDR1 DFQATT and CDR2 SNEGSKA (reference sequence). The CDR3 sequence is 16 residues long. Trimming took off 6 bases at V and 0 bases at J, with 18 bases between the two ends. CDR3 sequence reads: CSAYHQPGLSNQPQHF. Written as DNA, the CDR3 is TGCAGTGCGTACCACCAACCGGGACTTAGCAATCAGCCCCAGCATTTT.